Shown below are 10 T cell receptor beta chains from a single sample sequenced in a study of cytomegalovirus exposure and HLA in healthy donors. Both 60 Vbeta primers and 13 Jbeta primers went into the PCR. Here immunoSEQ multiplex PCR was the method, and the copy in TCRdb shows in-frame clones only, minus some. The profile covers about 160,000 clones, with 77% appearing a single time and 1.5% to 2% taken by the ten largest. Sequenced input: PBMCs. The origin of the receptors is a woman in her 30s in good health and CMV-seronegative.

The chain has TRBV9 and TRBJ2-2; D might be TRBD2 (5 bases). V was trimmed by 2 bases and J by 1 base, leaving 9 bases between them. Germline V lookup: CDR1 SGDLS, CDR2 YYNGEE. This CDR3 is built from 15 residues. The CDR3 region has the DNA TGTGCCAGCAGCGTTGAGGGCCTGAACACCGGGGAGCTGTTTTTT. Translation gives CASSVEGLNTGELFF.

This clone was observed at least ten times. This sequence joins TRBV5-6 and TRBJ1-2; 7 positions agree with TRBD1. The CDR3 sequence is 12 residues long. V shed 3 bases, J shed 5 bases, and the junction held 1 base outside the gene matches. Germline-derived CDR1 and CDR2 are SGHDT and YYEEEE. CDR3 in DNA: TGTGCCAGCAGCTACAGGGGTTATGGCTACACCTTC. Its protein is CASSYRGYGYTF.

Concerning this clone itself: This same CDR3 is encoded by further DNA sequences in the sample. The gene calls are TRBV19 and TRBJ2-7, with a tentative D call TRBD2 (6 bases). The length of the CDR3 is 11 residues. Trimming stripped 6 bases from V and 3 bases from J, with 6 bases between. CDR1 LNHDA and CDR2 SQIVND come from the germline V gene (reference sequence). The CDR3 is CASRGGYEQYF. CDR3 DNA: TGTGCCAGTAGGGGGGGCTACGAGCAGTACTTC.

The V gene is TRBV7-3, the J gene TRBJ1-6, with D perhaps TRBD1 (5 bases). This CDR3 comprises 14 residues. Germline lookup yields CDR1 SGHTA and CDR2 FQGTGA. Trimming pared 3 bases from V and 5 bases from J, leaving 8 bases between. The CDR3 region is CASSFSGDNSPLHF. CDR3 nucleotide sequence: TGTGCCAGCAGCTTTTCGGGGGATAATTCACCCCTCCACTTT.

V usage is TRBV4-2 and J usage is TRBJ1-3; 7 nucleotides match TRBD1. The CDR3 has 16 amino acids. Germline-derived CDR1 and CDR2 are LGHNA and YNFKEQ. V was pared by 3 bases and J by 4 bases, with 9 bases of the junction left unmatched. The CDR3, as DNA: TGTGCCAGCAGCCAGGGGCAGACAGGGTCCGGAAACACCATATATTTT. Its protein is CASSQGQTGSGNTIYF.

The V call is TRBV9, the J call TRBJ2-7, with TRBD2 matching 7 bases. The trim removed 0 bases at V and 2 bases at J, leaving 2 bases unmatched. Germline assignment: CDR1 SGDLS and CDR2 YYNGEE. The CDR3 runs to 14 residues. The CDR3 DNA sequence: TGTGCCAGCAGCGTAGGACTAGCTACCTACGAGCAGTACTTC. Translation gives CASSVGLATYEQYF.

The genes are TRBV27 and TRBJ1-3; TRBD1 is a possible D gene (6 bases). Trimming removed 9 bases at V and 2 bases at J, with 11 bases between. CDR3 length equals 13 residues. The germline V gene encodes CDR1 MNHEY and CDR2 SMNVEV (reference sequence). Here the CDR3 reads CASTGPPGNTIYF. CDR3 nucleotide sequence: TGTGCCAGTACAGGGCCTCCTGGAAACACCATATATTTT.

The V call is TRBV6-6, the J call TRBJ2-3; D possibly corresponds to TRBD2 (6 bases). This CDR3 has 15 amino acids. V was trimmed by 2 bases and J by 0 bases, leaving 9 bases between them. Germline loops: CDR1 MNHNY, CDR2 SVGAGI (reference sequence). CDR3 loop: CASSYGRDSTDTQYF. Written as DNA, the CDR3 is TGTGCCAGCAGTTACGGGCGGGACAGCACAGATACGCAGTATTTT.

V usage is TRBV5-1 and J usage is TRBJ2-7; tentative D call: TRBD2 (5 bases). The CDR3 sequence is 17 residues long. CDR1 is SGHRS, CDR2 YFSETQ, per germline. Trimming took 0 bases from V and 3 from J, leaving 19 bases between them. The CDR3, as DNA: TGCGCCAGCAGCTTGGCCGACGGATGGGGAGCAAACTACGAGCAGTACTTC. Its protein product is CASSLADGWGANYEQYF.

The V gene is TRBV7-9, the J gene TRBJ2-2, with D perhaps matching TRBD1 (5 bases). V was pared by 5 bases and J by 6 bases, with 7 bases between. This CDR3 spans 12 amino acids. Per the germline V gene, CDR1 is SEHNR and CDR2 is FQNEAQ (reference sequence). The CDR3 bases are TGTGCCAGCAGCGGGGCATCCGGGGAGCTGTTTTTT. Its protein is CASSGASGELFF.